The present TCR beta chain was sequenced within a study of T cell changes during pregnancy in multiple sclerosis. The table came from immunoSEQ multiplex PCR; TCRdb's copy has only in-frame clones and leaves some out. The sample lists about 79,000 clones, around 93% occurring once. This sample comprised peripheral blood, obtained in the second trimester of pregnancy. The clonotype was recovered from a female donor in good health, enrolled as a control in a pregnancy study.

CDR3 sequence (DNA): TGCGCCAGCAGCCAAGATTCCGGGACTAGCACAGATACGCAGTATTTT. Translation: CASSQDSGTSTDTQYF. This sequence joins TRBV4-3 and TRBJ2-3; maybe TRBD2 (6 bases). Trimming pared 0 bases from V and 0 bases from J, leaving 10 bases between. The CDR3 has 16 amino acids. The germline CDR1 and CDR2 sequences are LGHNA and YSLEER.